This is a list of T cell receptor beta chains from one sample in a study of T cells in localized non-small cell lung cancer. TCRdb's copy holds only in-frame clones and misses some; the assay was immunoSEQ multiplex PCR. The sample has 70,000 to 100,000 clones; 70% to 90% are singletons. The sample here was peripheral blood, taken before any cancer treatment. The receptor set was obtained from a female donor aged 60 or older with stage I lung adenocarcinoma. CDR3s include the opening cysteine and the closing phenylalanine or tryptophan. The D gene is left open where the match is weak. Some rows have no size entry. The others give once, few or many, or a class for an expanded clone.

d_call j_call clone_size v_call cdr3_nt cdr3_aa
NA TRBJ1-2 few TRBV6-1 TGTGCCAGCAGTGAAAGGCAAGGCGGCTACACCTTC CASSERQGGYTF
NA TRBJ2-1 NA TRBV29-1 TGCAGCGGGGCCCACAATGAGCAGTTCTTC CSGAHNEQFF
NA TRBJ2-5 NA TRBV5-1 TGCGCCAGCAGCTTGGTGGGCAAGGAGACCCAGTACTTC CASSLVGKETQYF
TRBD2 TRBJ2-1 NA TRBV7-9 TGTGCCAGCGATGCCACGAGCGGGAGGGGCAATGAGCAGTTCTTC CASDATSGRGNEQFF
NA TRBJ2-2 NA TRBV5-1 TGCGCCAGCAGCTTGGGGGTCGGGGAGCTGTTTTTT CASSLGVGELFF
NA TRBJ2-1 NA TRBV6-6 TGTGCCAGCAGTCGTGAGGGGAACTACAATGAGCAGTTCTTC CASSREGNYNEQFF
TRBD1 TRBJ1-6 NA TRBV2 TGTGCCAGCACGTCGACAGGGGCGAGGAATTCACCCCTCCACTTT CASTSTGARNSPLHF
NA TRBJ2-1 NA TRBV30 TGTGCCTGGAGTGTAACGACTCGACACAATGAGCAGTTCTTC CAWSVTTRHNEQFF
TRBD2 TRBJ2-5 NA TRBV4-2 TGTGCCAGCAGCCCCTCGACTGGGCTAGCGGGAGGAGGATCAGAGACCCAGTACTTC CASSPSTGLAGGGSETQYF
TRBD2 TRBJ2-1 NA TRBV19 TGTGCCAGTAGTATCTCCGGGGGGGCCTTCGATGAGCAGTTCTTC CASSISGGAFDEQFF
NA TRBJ1-6 NA TRBV7-2 TGTGCCAGCACCCTGGGGACTCAGGGATCACCCCTCCACTTT CASTLGTQGSPLHF
NA TRBJ1-2 NA TRBV2 TGTGCCAGCAGCCCAGGCTGGGGCTACACCTTC CASSPGWGYTF
NA TRBJ2-7 NA TRBV7-2 TGTGCCAGCAGCTTAGCAGGAGCCCAATCCTACGAGCAGTACTTC CASSLAGAQSYEQYF
NA TRBJ2-1 few TRBV2 TGTGCCAGCAGTGAAGGAGAAGTGCTGGGGTACAATGAGCAGTTCTTC CASSEGEVLGYNEQFF
NA TRBJ2-1 NA TRBV11-3 TGTGCCAGCAGCTTAGATGGTAATGACTACAATGAGCAGTTCTTC CASSLDGNDYNEQFF
NA TRBJ2-1 NA TRBV6-1 TGTGCCAGCAGTCTAAACCCAGGGGTCAATGAGCAGTTCTTC CASSLNPGVNEQFF
NA TRBJ2-3 NA TRBV2 TGTGCCAGCAGAGGGTCAGATACGCAGTATTTT CASRGSDTQYF
NA TRBJ2-3 few TRBV5-1 TGCGCCAGCAGCTTGCAAGATACGCAGTATTTT CASSLQDTQYF
NA TRBJ1-6 few TRBV15 TGTGCCACCAGCAGAGGCGATCGGTATAATTCACCCCTCCACTTT CATSRGDRYNSPLHF
TRBD1 TRBJ1-2 NA TRBV29-1 TGCAGCGTTGGGACAGGGTCGTATGGCTACACCTTC CSVGTGSYGYTF
TRBD1 TRBJ2-2 NA TRBV19 TGTGCCAGTAATCTACAGGGGGCCGCCGGGGAGCTGTTTTTT CASNLQGAAGELFF
NA TRBJ1-6 NA TRBV19 TGTGCCAGTAAGAGGTGGGAATTGAATTCACCCCTCCACTTT CASKRWELNSPLHF
NA TRBJ1-1 NA TRBV5-1 TGCGCCAGCAGGTATACGACAGGCCGCATGAACACTGAAGCTTTCTTT CASRYTTGRMNTEAFF
NA TRBJ1-2 NA TRBV5-1 TGCGCCAGCAGCTTGGCCTCATCCTCTAACTATGGCTACACCTTC CASSLASSSNYGYTF
NA TRBJ1-5 NA TRBV11-2 TGTGCCAGCAGCTTATCGGACAGTAGCAATCAGCCCCAGCATTTT CASSLSDSSNQPQHF
TRBD2 TRBJ2-1 once TRBV7-9 TGTGCCAGCAGCTTAGGGACTAGCGGGAGGAATGAGCAGTTCTTC CASSLGTSGRNEQFF
NA TRBJ2-2 NA TRBV19 TGTGCCAGTAGTATCGGGGGCACCGGGGAGCTGTTTTTT CASSIGGTGELFF
NA TRBJ1-1 NA TRBV28 TGTGCCAGCAGAGAAGATGACAGGAACACTGAAGCTTTCTTT CASREDDRNTEAFF